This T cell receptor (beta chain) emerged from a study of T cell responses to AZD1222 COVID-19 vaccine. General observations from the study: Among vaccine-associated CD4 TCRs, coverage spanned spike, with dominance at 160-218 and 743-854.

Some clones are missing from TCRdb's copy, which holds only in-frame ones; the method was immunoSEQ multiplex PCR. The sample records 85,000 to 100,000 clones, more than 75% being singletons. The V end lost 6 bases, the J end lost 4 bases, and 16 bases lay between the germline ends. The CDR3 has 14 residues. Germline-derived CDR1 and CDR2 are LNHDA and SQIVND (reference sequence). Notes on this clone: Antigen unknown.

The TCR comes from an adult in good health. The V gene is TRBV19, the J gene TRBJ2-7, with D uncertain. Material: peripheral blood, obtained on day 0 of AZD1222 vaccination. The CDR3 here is CASSSPSPPYEQYF. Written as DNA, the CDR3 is TGTGCCAGTAGCTCCCCTTCTCCCCCGTACGAGCAGTACTTC.